This T cell receptor beta chain was documented in a study of blood T cell repertoires in COVID-19. Study background: T cells, B-cell-depleted T cells, or PBMCs provided the cDNA or gDNA that served as material.

Original processing methods: Scientists estimated how many nucleated cells there were by amplifying reference gene primers. Assay used: immunoSEQ multiplex PCR; TCRdb lists only in-frame clones, some missing. The DNA gave D and trimming, while V, J and clone size come from that table. The data hold 100,000 or so clones, with roughly 92% observed a single time. Trimming took 0 bases from V and 4 from J, leaving 12 bases between them. This CDR3 is 15 amino acids long. The V gene's germline CDR1 is LGHDT and CDR2 YNNKEL (reference sequence). This chain links TRBV3-1 (or the pseudogene TRBV3-2) with TRBJ1-2; the D gene is possibly TRBD1 (5 bases). The sequence derives from a man aged 45-65 years with active COVID-19. Sample: peripheral blood. CDR3 nucleotides: TGTGCCAGCAGCCAAGAGACCTTAAGGGGCTATGGCTACACCTTC. Its translation: CASSQETLRGYGYTF.